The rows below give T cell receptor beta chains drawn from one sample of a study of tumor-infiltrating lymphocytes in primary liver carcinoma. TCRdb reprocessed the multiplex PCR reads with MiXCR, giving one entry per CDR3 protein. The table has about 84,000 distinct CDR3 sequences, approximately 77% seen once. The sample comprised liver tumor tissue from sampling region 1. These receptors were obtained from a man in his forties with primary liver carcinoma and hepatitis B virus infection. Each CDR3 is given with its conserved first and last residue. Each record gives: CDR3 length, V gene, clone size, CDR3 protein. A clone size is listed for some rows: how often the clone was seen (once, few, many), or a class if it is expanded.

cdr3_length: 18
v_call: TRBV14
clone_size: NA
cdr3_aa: CASSPFLYSVERYGEQFF

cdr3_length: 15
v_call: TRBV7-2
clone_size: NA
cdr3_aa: CASSLELAVSYEQYF

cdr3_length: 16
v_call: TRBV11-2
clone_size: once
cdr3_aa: CASSLDEGGLTDTQYF

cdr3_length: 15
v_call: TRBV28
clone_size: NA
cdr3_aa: CASSLTTNRDHEQFF

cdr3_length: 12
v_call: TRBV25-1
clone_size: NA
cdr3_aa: CASSEDTYDQYF

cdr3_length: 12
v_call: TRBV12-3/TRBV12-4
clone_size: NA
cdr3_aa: CTSSPYTYEQYF

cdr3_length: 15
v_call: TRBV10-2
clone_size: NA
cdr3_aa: CASIESTSINSPLHF

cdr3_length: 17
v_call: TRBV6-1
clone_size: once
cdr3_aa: CASSGGSWAGELNEQYF

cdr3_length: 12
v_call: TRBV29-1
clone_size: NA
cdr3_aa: CSVEQEDYKQYF

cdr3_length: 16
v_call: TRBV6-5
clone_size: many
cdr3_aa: CASSYSINSGANVLTF

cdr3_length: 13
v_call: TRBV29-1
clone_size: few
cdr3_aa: CSVEGTVGDEQYF

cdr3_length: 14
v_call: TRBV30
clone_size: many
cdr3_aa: CAWSDRGNNSPLHF

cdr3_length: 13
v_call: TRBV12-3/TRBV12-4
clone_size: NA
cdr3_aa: CTSSRAWANVLTF

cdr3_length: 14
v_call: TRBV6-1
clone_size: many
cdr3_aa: CASSGLGGDNEQFF

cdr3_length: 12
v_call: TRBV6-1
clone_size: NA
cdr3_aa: CASPGVEETQYF

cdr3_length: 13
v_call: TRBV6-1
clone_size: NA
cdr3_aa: CANSAYVWYEQFF

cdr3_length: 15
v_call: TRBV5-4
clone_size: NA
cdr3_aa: CASSLGGSEVGEQYF

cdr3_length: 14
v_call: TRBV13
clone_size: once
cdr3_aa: CASGLGDRDQPQHF

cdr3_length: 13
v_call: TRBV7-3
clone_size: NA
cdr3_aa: CTSSFNREDTQYF

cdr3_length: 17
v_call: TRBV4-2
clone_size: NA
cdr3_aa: CAGSPQEDLDGANVLTF

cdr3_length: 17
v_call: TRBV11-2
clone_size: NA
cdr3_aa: CASSRMGGQRLSTEAFF

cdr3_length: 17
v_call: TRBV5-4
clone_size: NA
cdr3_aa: CPGTRGGTGRAADEHFF

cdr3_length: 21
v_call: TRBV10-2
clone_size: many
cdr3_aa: CASSELLGRERRGSSYNEQFF

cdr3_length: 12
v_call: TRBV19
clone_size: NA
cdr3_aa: CASSAQVDTQYF

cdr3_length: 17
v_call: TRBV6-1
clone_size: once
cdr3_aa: CASSDGDNDPSTGELFF

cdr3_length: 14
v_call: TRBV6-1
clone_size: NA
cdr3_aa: CASSVRLVGETLYF

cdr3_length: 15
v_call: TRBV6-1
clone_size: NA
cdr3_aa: CGSSELGLGIQPQHF

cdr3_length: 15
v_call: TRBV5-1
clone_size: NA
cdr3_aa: CASSILAGEINEQFF

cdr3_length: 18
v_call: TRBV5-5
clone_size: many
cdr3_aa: CASSRGLAGDSNTGELFF

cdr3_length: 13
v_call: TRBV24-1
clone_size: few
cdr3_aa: CATSGTTSEEQYF

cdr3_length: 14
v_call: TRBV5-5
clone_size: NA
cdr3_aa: CASSLGQGNHGYAF

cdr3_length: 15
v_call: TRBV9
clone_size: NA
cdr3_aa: CASSIRDRQTDTQYF

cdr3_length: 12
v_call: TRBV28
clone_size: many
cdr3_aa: CASSLRGEKLFF

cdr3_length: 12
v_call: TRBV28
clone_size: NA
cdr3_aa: CASWTPPKEQYF

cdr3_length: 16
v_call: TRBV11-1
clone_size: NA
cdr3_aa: CASSKGLAASTDMQFF

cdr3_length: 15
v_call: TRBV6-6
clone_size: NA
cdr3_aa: CASSYGVVRTGELVF

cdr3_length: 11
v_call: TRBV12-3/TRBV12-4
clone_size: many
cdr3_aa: CASSRQNEQFF

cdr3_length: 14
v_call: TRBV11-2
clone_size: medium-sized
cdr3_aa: CASSLAGGGETQYF

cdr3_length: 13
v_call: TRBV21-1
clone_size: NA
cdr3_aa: CAMGQGLAYEQYF

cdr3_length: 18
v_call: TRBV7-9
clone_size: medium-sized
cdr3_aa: CASSLKRQGLSSTDTQYF

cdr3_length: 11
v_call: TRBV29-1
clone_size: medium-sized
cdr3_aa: CSVDVEGQAYF

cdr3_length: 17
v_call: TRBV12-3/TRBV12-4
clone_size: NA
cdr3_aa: CISSLMVGTSGTSEQFF